This T cell receptor beta chain was captured by sequencing in a study of memory CD4+ T cells and cytomegalovirus serostatus. About the study: Healthy Belgian adult donors included about 10 CMV-positive and approximately 25 CMV-negative people.

Single viable CD3+CD4+CD8-CD45RO+ cells were sorted as the memory CD4+ T cells. CMV serostatus came from serum IgG against pp150, pp28, p38, p52. Notes on this clone: Its matching antigen is unknown.

Study outcomes and limitations: Of under 200 reported CMV TCRbeta sequences, roughly 70 were found in memory CD4+ repertoires.

Per the original data handling: After removing out-of-frame reads, around 2,000,000 distinct TCRbeta sequences remained. The protocol was immunoSEQ multiplex PCR, while the TCRdb copy is restricted to in-frame clones and leaves out a portion. The V and J calls and clone size come from that table; D and trimming were worked out from the DNA. The data show under 40,000 clones, 79% seen once. Germline values: CDR1 SGHTS, CDR2 YDEGEE. The CDR3 loop spans 15 amino acids. The junction had 6 bases not matched to a gene; V was cut back by 3 bases and J by 3 bases. This chain links TRBV5-8 with TRBJ2-3, with TRBD2 matching 8 bases. The TCR originated in an adult in good health and CMV-seropositive. Sample: memory CD4+ T cells from blood. CDR3 sequence reads: CASSWKAGETDTQYF. CDR3 DNA: TGTGCCAGCAGCTGGAAAGCGGGAGAAACAGATACGCAGTATTTT.